This entry features one T cell receptor beta chain sequence. Its antigen is not identified. Pooling covered second doses at about 4 or about 12 weeks. This sample was taken from a study of T cell responses to AZD1222 COVID-19 vaccine. The protocol was immunoSEQ multiplex PCR, while the TCRdb copy is restricted to in-frame clones and leaves out a portion. The sample holds fewer than 110,000 clones, around nine tenths seen once. The CDR3 has 16 residues. Germline V gene lookup returns CDR1 LNHDA and CDR2 SQIVND (reference sequence). The V gene lost 5 bases and the J gene lost 5 bases, with 22 bases spanning the gap. Whole-study results and caveats: White British donors predominated, females outnumbered males, and clonal diversity was possibly underestimated. Spike-specific TCR breadth and depth were elevated following two AZD1222 doses. Spike was spanned by vaccine-associated CD4 TCRs, with dominance at 160-218 and 743-854.

This chain connects TRBV19 to TRBJ2-7; a weak D match, TRBD2 (7 bases). The material was peripheral blood, obtained 28 days after the second AZD1222 dose. This clonotype was sampled from an adult who received the AZD1222 COVID-19 vaccine. The CDR3 DNA reads as TGTGCCAGTAGTCAACACCTTTGGGGGGGCTTCGACGAGCAGTACTTC. Translated, it gives CASSQHLWGGFDEQYF.